This T cell receptor (beta chain) appears in the sequencing data of a study of identifying expanded T cells in peripheral blood. The CDR3 sequence is 13 residues long. Trimming stripped 1 base from V and 6 bases from J, with 8 bases between. CDR1 MNHNS and CDR2 SASEGT come from the germline V gene. Study-level results: Across healthy donors, higher total template counts meant significantly greater approximately two-week count variance.

Libraries were prepared by immunoSEQ multiplex PCR; TCRdb keeps only in-frame clonotypes and omits some of them. This sample yields some 99,000 clones, of which around 90% are seen a single time; just under 8.5% belongs to the top ten. This clone was recorded a few times. Its antigen is unknown. The sequenced sample consisted of blood. The rearrangement uses TRBV6-1 and TRBJ2-3, with D uncertain. The receptor was isolated from a person aged 18-70 years in good health. In DNA, the CDR3 is TGTGCCAGCAGTGAAGGATGGGCCGATACGCAGTATTTT. Protein: CASSEGWADTQYF.